This T cell receptor (beta chain) came from a study of OX40 agonist ivuxolimab in advanced cancers. Study-level background: Ivuxolimab is a fully human IgG2 antibody that activates OX40 (CD134). Patients got intravenous ivuxolimab at 0.01 to 10 mg/kg every 2 weeks. Earlier anti-PD-1, anti-PD-L1 or anti-CTLA-4 therapy was permitted; roughly 40% had received some. Overall study results and limits: The study found that CD8+ T cells averaged more expanded clones than CD4+.

Comments on this clone: The antigen is not known.

Using immunoSEQ multiplex PCR, the repertoire was profiled, and TCRdb retains in-frame clones only, with some absent. The sample holds some 15,000 clones, approximately 85% seen once. The CDR3 is 14 amino acids. Germline V lookup: CDR1 LGHNT, CDR2 FRNRAP. Trimming removed 3 bases at V and 0 bases at J, with 5 bases between. Sequenced here: CD4+ or CD8+ T cells sorted from blood, sampled in a trial of the OX40 agonist ivuxolimab. The J gene is TRBJ1-4, the V gene TRBV12-5; D gene ambiguous. The sequence was collected from an adult with an advanced solid tumor such as melanoma, head and neck, liver or kidney cancer. CDR3 amino acids: CASGFLATNEKLFF. The CDR3 region has the DNA TGTGCTAGTGGTTTTTTGGCAACTAATGAAAAACTGTTTTTT. Looking up the rest from reference TRBV12-5 and TRBJ1-4 gives the full variable domain: DARVTQTPRHKVTEMGQEVTMRCQPILGHNTVFWYRQTMMQGLELLAYFRNRAPLDDSGMPKDRFSAEMPDATLATLKIQPSEPRDSAVYFCASGFLATNEKLFFGSGTQLSVL.